Listed below are T cell receptor beta chains from one sample, sequenced in a study of shared clonotypes between healthy human individuals. Assay used: immunoSEQ multiplex PCR; TCRdb lists only in-frame clones, some missing. The data show about 300,000 clones, 74% seen once. Specimen: memory CD4+ T cells sorted from blood. Receptors originate from a man aged 25-45 years in good health. CDR3s include the opening cysteine and the closing phenylalanine or tryptophan. The D gene is left open where the match is weak. Size is omitted from some rows. Given values are once, few, many or a class for expanded clones.

TRBJ2-2,TRBD2,.,TRBV10-2,CASRGLAGEGTGELFF,TGCGCCAGCAGGGGACTAGCGGGAGAGGGCACCGGGGAGCTGTTTTTT
TRBJ1-2,.,.,TRBV4-1,CASSQVGQGYGYTF,TGCGCCAGCAGCCAAGTGGGGCAGGGCTATGGCTACACCTTC
TRBJ1-1,.,.,TRBV12-2,CASRPSGIQGVNTEAFF,TGTGCAAGTCGCCCCTCGGGAATTCAGGGGGTGAACACTGAAGCTTTCTTT
TRBJ2-2,.,.,TRBV13,CASSLRGEGNTGELFF,TGTGCCAGCAGCTTACGAGGCGAGGGGAACACCGGGGAGCTGTTTTTT
TRBJ1-2,.,.,TRBV5-1,CASSLEGSYGYTF,TGCGCCAGCAGCTTGGAGGGTTCCTATGGCTACACCTTC
TRBJ1-4,.,once,TRBV19,CASSIQGIAGVGEKLFF,TGTGCCAGTAGTATCCAGGGAATCGCCGGAGTGGGTGAAAAACTGTTTTTT
TRBJ2-7,TRBD2,.,TRBV29-1,CSVGETSGISYEQYF,TGCAGCGTTGGGGAGACTAGCGGGATCTCCTACGAGCAGTACTTC
TRBJ1-2,.,.,TRBV10-3,CAISETTGNYGYTF,TGTGCCATCAGTGAGACGACAGGCAACTATGGCTACACCTTC
TRBJ2-1,TRBD2,once,TRBV30,CAWSATSSGGGRGQFF,TGTGCCTGGAGTGCCACGTCTAGCGGGGGAGGGCGAGGGCAGTTCTTC
TRBJ2-3,.,.,TRBV9,CASSAIGQASTDTQYF,TGTGCCAGCAGCGCCATCGGGCAGGCTAGCACAGATACGCAGTATTTT
TRBJ2-2,TRBD1,.,TRBV2,CASRIGTGETGELFF,TGTGCCAGCAGGATCGGGACAGGGGAAACCGGGGAGCTGTTTTTT
TRBJ1-2,.,once,TRBV9,CASSAGVVSDYGYTF,TGTGCCAGCAGCGCCGGGGTAGTGAGTGACTATGGCTACACCTTC
TRBJ2-7,TRBD2,few,TRBV19,CASSGTSDAYEQYF,TGTGCCAGTAGCGGGACTAGCGACGCCTACGAGCAGTACTTC
TRBJ1-2,.,.,TRBV6-1,CASKTSRRPGYTF,TGTGCCAGCAAGACATCCCGCCGCCCTGGCTACACCTTC
TRBJ1-5,.,once,TRBV28,CASNSGPNNQPQHF,TGTGCCAGCAACAGCGGGCCGAACAATCAGCCCCAGCATTTT
TRBJ1-5,.,once,TRBV10-3,CAISESVVNQPQHF,TGTGCCATCAGTGAGTCAGTGGTCAATCAGCCCCAGCATTTT
TRBJ2-3,TRBD1,.,TRBV29-1,CSTGVQGVFDTQYF,TGCAGCACTGGGGTCCAGGGGGTTTTCGATACGCAGTATTTT
TRBJ2-1,.,.,TRBV6-5,CASSYSGGSYNEQFF,TGTGCCAGCAGTTACTCTGGCGGTTCCTACAATGAGCAGTTCTTC